This TCR beta chain is drawn from a study of blood T cell repertoires in COVID-19. Original analysis: Estimation of nucleated cell counts was performed using reference gene primer amplification. Clones were sequenced by immunoSEQ multiplex PCR, and TCRdb holds only the in-frame ones, with some missing. V and J calls and clone size come straight from that table; D and trimming were deduced from the DNA. The repertoire holds about 50,000 clones, with about 86% as singletons. Cohorts were assigned according to the clinical history that participants reported. V gave up 4 bases and J gave up 11 bases; unmatched junction bases: 10. Germline V gene sequence: CDR1 MNHEY, CDR2 SVGEGT. The CDR3 extends over 13 amino acids.

J is TRBJ1-1 and V is TRBV6-2 or TRBV6-3; TRBD1 agrees at 7 bases. Sequences were obtained from PBMCs or T cells enriched from blood (not recorded which). The sequence derives from a woman between 45 and 65 years old who had recovered from COVID-19. DNA for the CDR3: TGTGCCAGCAGTTCAACCAGGACAGGTGGGGCTTTCTTT. Translated, it gives CASSSTRTGGAFF.